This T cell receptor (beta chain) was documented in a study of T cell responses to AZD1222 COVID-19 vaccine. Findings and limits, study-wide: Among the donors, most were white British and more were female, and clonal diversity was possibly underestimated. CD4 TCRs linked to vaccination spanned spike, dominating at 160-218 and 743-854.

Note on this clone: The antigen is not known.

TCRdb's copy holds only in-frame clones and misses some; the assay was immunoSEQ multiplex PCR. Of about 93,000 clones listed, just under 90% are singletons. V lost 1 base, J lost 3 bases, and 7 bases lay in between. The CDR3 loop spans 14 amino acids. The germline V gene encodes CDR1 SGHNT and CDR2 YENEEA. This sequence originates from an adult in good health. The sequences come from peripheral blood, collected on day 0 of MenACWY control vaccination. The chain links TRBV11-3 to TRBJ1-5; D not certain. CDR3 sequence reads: CASSLGGPNQPQHF. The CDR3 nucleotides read TGTGCCAGCAGCTTAGGGGGTCCCAATCAGCCCCAGCATTTT.